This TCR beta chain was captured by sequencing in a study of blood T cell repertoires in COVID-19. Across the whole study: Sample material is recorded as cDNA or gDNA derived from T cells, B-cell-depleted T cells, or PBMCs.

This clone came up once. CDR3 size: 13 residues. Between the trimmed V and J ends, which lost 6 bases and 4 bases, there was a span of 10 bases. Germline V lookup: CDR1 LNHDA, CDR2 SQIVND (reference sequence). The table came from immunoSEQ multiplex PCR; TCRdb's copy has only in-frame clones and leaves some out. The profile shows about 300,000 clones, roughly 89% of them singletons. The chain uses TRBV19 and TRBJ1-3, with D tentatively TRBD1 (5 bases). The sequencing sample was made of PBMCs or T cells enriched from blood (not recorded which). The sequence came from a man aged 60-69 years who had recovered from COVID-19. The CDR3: CASRGRVGNTIYF. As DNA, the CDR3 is TGTGCCAGTAGAGGCAGGGTCGGAAACACCATATATTTT.